This note documents a single TCR beta chain sequence. Its target is unknown. The data are from a study of blood T cells in healthy people across ages. The study, taken as a whole, reports: Versus aged donors, long-lived donors had higher diversity and more naive CD4+ cells.

For the second PCR, which ran for roughly 7 to 11 cycles, a sample-barcoded 5' primer and a J-beta primer mix were used. Every molecule of cDNA carried a tag from a template-switch adaptor with 12 random nucleotides. TCRdb reprocessed the 5' RACE reads with MiXCR, giving one entry per CDR3 protein. There are about 800,000 distinct CDR3 sequences in the sample; 58% occur only once, and about 20% lies in the top ten. Per-sample PBMC isolation yielded at least 6.5 million cells. The CDR3 is 14 residues long. V trimming: 6 bases; J trimming: 5 bases; junction bases outside the gene matches: 6. Germline lookup yields CDR1 SNHLY and CDR2 FYNNEI.

The chain joins TRBV2 to TRBJ2-7; 11 positions match TRBD1. This sequence was found in a man aged 25 to 40 in good health. The specimen was blood. CDR3 DNA sequence: TGTGCCAGCAGGAAAGGACAGGGGGCTAACGAGCAGTACTTC. Residues: CASRKGQGANEQYF.